This T cell receptor beta chain was sequenced during a study of T-cell reconstitution after alpha-beta-depleted transplantation in children. There are many counts of this clonotype. As it was prepared, the TCRbeta library received unique molecular identifiers. Each CDR3 protein is one row after TCRdb ran MiXCR on the PCR reads. Found here are around 340,000 distinct CDR3 sequences, 13% of them singletons; the top ten hold around 4.5%. The clonotype comes from a human donor who donated a stem cell graft to a child with Fanconi anemia. Sequenced material: PBMCs, taken from the stem cell graft.

CDR3 sequence (DNA): TGCGCCAGCAGCTCCGCGGCGGGGGCCTACAATGAGCAGTTCTTC. This encodes CASSSAAGAYNEQFF. This chain connects TRBV5-1 to TRBJ2-1; 7 bases match TRBD2. With 3 bases clipped from V and 2 bases from J, the junction kept 5 bases outside the gene matches. The CDR3 has 15 amino acids. CDR1 and CDR2 (germline): SGHRS, YFSETQ.